The TCR beta chain under discussion was sequenced for a study of T-cell reconstitution after alpha-beta-depleted transplantation in children. Germline CDR1 reads WSHSY; CDR2 reads SAAADI. The V end lost 8 bases, the J end lost 7 bases, and 18 bases lay between the germline ends. The CDR3 length is 14 residues. Unique molecular identifiers were used in preparing the TCRbeta library. TCRdb analysed the PCR reads with MiXCR anew, one entry per CDR3 protein. Among about 500,000 distinct CDR3 sequences listed, roughly 33% were seen once. Sequenced here: PBMCs from the stem cell graft donor, sampled from the stem cell graft. This chain links TRBV10-2 with TRBJ2-1; the D gene is possibly TRBD2 (6 bases). This TCR derives from a human donor who donated a stem cell graft to a child with aplastic anemia. The CDR3 coding sequence is TGCGCCAGCCTATCGGGGGAGAGGGTTAATGAGCAGTTCTTC. Its translation is CASLSGERVNEQFF.